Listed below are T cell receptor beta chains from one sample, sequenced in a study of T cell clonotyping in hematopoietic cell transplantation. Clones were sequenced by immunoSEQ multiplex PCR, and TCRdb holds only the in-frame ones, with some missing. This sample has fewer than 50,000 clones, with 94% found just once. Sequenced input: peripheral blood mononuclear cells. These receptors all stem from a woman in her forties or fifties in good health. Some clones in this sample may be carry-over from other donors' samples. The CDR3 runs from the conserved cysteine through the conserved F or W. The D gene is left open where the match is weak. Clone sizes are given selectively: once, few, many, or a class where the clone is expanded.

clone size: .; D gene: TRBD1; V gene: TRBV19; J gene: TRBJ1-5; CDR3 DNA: TGTGCCAGTAGTACCGGGACAGGGAGGAATCAGCCCCAGCATTTT; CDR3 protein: CASSTGTGRNQPQHF
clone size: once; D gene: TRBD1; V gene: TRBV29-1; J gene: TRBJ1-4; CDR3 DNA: TGCAGCGTTGGACAGGGAAGTGAAAAACTGTTTTTT; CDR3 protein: CSVGQGSEKLFF
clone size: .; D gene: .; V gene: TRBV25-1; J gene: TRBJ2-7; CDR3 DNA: TGTGCCAGCAGTGAATCGTGGGAGCAGTACTTC; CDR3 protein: CASSESWEQYF
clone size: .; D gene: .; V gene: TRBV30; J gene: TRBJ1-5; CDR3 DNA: TGTGCCTGGAGTACCAGGGAGTACCAGCCCCAGCATTTT; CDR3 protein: CAWSTREYQPQHF
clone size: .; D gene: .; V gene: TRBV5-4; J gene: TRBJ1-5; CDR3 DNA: TGTGCCAGCAGCCCACAGGGAAGCAATCAGCCCCAGCATTTT; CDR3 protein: CASSPQGSNQPQHF
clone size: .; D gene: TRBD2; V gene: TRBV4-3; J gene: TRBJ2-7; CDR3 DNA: TGCGCCAGCAGCCAAGGAACGGGCCGACTAGCGGGGGAGTCCTACGAGCAGTACTTC; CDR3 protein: CASSQGTGRLAGESYEQYF
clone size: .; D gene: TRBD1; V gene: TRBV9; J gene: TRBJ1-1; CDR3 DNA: TGTGCCAGCAGCGCGGGGACAGTGACAGGGAACACTGAAGCTTTCTTT; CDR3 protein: CASSAGTVTGNTEAFF
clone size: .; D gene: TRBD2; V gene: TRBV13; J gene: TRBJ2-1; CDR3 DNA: TGTGCCACGGGGGGTGGTAATGAGCAGTTCTTC; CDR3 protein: CATGGGNEQFF
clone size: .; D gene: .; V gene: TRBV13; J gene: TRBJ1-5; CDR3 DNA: TGTGCCAGCAGCTTATGCAGGAGGGATAGCAATCAGCCCCAGCATTTT; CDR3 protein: CASSLCRRDSNQPQHF
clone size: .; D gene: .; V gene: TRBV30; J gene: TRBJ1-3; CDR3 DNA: TGTGCCTGGAGTGGATTAGCTGGAAACACCATATATTTT; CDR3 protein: CAWSGLAGNTIYF
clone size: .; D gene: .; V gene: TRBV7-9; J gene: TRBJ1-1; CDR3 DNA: TGTGCCAGCAGCTCACAGGGTTTGAACACTGAAGCTTTCTTT; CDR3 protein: CASSSQGLNTEAFF
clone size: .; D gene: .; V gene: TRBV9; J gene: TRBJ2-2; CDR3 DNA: TGTGCCAGCCGAGAGGGCACGAACACCGGGGAGCTGTTTTTT; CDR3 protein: CASREGTNTGELFF
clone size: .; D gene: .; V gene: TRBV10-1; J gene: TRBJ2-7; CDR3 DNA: TGCGCCAGCAGTGATGCCTGGAGGGTCGGATTTGGGCAGTACTTC; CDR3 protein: CASSDAWRVGFGQYF
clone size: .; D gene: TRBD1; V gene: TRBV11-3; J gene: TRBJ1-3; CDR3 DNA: TGTGCCAGCAGATATGGGACAGAAGGAAACACCATATATTTT; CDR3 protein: CASRYGTEGNTIYF
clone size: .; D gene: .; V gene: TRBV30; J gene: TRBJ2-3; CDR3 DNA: TGTGCCTGCAAGAGAGGGGCTAGCGCCAACACAGATACGCAGTATTTT; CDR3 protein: CACKRGASANTDTQYF
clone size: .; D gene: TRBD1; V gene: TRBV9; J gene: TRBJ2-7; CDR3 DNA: TGTGCCAGCAGCGTAGGCGGACAGGGAGATTCTGTGGAGCAGTACTTC; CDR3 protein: CASSVGGQGDSVEQYF
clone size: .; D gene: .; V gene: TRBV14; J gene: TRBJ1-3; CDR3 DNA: TGTGCCAGCAGCCAAGATCGGGGGACTGGAAACACCATATATTTT; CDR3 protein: CASSQDRGTGNTIYF
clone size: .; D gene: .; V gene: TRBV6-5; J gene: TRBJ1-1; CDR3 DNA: TGTGCCAGCAGTTACAGGGCCTACACTGAAGCTTTCTTT; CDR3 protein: CASSYRAYTEAFF
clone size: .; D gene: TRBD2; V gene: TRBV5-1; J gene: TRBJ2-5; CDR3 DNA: TGCGCCAGCAGCTGGACTAGCTGGGGAGAGACCCAGTACTTC; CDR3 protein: CASSWTSWGETQYF
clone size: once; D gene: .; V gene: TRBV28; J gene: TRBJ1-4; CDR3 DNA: TGTGCCAGCAGTTTATCGGGCAGGGCGGAGGAAAAACTGTTTTTT; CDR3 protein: CASSLSGRAEEKLFF
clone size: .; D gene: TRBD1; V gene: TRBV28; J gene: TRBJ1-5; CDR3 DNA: TGTGCCAGCAGAGCCACCACGGACAGGAATCAGCCCCAGCATTTT; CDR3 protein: CASRATTDRNQPQHF
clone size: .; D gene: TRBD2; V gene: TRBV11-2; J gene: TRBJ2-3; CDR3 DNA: TGTGCCAGCAGCAGCTCGGCTAGCGGGGGCCTCACAGATACGCAGTATTTT; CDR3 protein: CASSSSASGGLTDTQYF
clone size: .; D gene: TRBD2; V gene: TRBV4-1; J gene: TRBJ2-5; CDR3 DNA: TGCGCCAGCAGCCGCCCGAGCGGGGGTAGTTTGGGAGAGACCCAGTACTTC; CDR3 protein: CASSRPSGGSLGETQYF
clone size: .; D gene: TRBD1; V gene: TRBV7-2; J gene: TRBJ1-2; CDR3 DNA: TGTGCCAGCAGTTCGACAGGGGGCGCGGATGGCTACACCTTC; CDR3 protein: CASSSTGGADGYTF
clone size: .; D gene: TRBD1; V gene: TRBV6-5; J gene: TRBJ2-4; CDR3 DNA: TGTGCCAGCATCTCGGACAGGGAGGTGTTGGGCATTCAGTACTTC; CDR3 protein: CASISDREVLGIQYF
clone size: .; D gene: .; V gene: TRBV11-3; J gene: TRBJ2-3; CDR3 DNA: TGTGCCAGCAGCTTAGGCTCAGATACGCAGTATTTT; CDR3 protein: CASSLGSDTQYF
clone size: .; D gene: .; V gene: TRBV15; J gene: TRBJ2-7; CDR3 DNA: TGTGCCACCAGCAGGCTCGTCTGGGGAAACGAGCAGTACTTC; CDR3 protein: CATSRLVWGNEQYF
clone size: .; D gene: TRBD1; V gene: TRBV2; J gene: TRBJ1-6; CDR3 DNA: TGTGCCAGCAGTCTCGACAGGGGGCCTTCACCCCTCCACTTT; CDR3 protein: CASSLDRGPSPLHF
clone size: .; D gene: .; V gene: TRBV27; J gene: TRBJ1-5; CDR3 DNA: TGTGCCAGCAGATATACAGGGAACAATCAGCCCCAGCATTTT; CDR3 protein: CASRYTGNNQPQHF
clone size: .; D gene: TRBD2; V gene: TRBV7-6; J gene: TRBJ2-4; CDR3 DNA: TGTGCCAGCAGCGCGGGACTAGCGGAGATAGCCAAAAACATTCAGTACTTC; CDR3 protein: CASSAGLAEIAKNIQYF
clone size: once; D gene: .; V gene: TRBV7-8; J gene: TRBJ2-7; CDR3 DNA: TGTGCCAGCAGCTTAGGCCAGGGATCTCCTGGCGAGCAGTACTTC; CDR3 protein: CASSLGQGSPGEQYF
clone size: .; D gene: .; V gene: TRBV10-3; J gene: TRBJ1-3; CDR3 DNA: TGTGCCATCAGTGGACAGGCCCGCTCTGGAAACACCATATATTTT; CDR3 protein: CAISGQARSGNTIYF
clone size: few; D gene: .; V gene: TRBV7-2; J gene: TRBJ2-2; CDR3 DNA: TGTGCCAGCAGCCGCGTGGGGGGGAACACCGGGGAGCTGTTTTTT; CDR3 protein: CASSRVGGNTGELFF
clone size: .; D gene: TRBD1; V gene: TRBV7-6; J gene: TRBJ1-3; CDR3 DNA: TGTGCCAGCAGCTTAGACGGGACAGGGATCTCTGGAAACACCATATATTTT; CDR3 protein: CASSLDGTGISGNTIYF
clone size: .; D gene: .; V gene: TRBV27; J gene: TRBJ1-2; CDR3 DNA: TGTGCCAGCAGCCCTACGCCGGGACTCTATGGCTACACCTTC; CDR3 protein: CASSPTPGLYGYTF
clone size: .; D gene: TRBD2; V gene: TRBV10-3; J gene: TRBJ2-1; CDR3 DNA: TGTGCCATCAGTGATATTAGCGGGGGGGCGTGGAATGAGCAGTTCTTC; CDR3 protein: CAISDISGGAWNEQFF
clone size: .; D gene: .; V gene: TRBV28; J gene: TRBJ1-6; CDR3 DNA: TGTGCCAGCAGGTCGAACAGGTTCCAGAATTCACCCCTCCACTTT; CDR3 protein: CASRSNRFQNSPLHF
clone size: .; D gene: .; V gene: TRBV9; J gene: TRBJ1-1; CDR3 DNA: TGTGCCAGCAGCGTAGTCGGCACTTTGAACACTGAAGCTTTCTTT; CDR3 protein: CASSVVGTLNTEAFF
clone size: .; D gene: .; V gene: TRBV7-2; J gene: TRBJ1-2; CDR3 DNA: TGTGCCAGCAGCAGACGGACAGTAAACTATGGCTACACCTTC; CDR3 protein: CASSRRTVNYGYTF
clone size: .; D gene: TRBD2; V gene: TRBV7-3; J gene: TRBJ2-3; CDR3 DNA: TGTGCCAGCAGCTTACTAGCGGGGGGCCTAGGTCCAGATACGCAGTATTTT; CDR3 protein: CASSLLAGGLGPDTQYF
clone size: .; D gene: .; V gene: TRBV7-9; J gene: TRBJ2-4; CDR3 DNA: TGTGCCAGCAGCTTTTGGGACACAACAAACATTCAGTACTTC; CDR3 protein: CASSFWDTTNIQYF
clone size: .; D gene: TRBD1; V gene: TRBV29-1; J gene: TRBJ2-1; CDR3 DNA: TGCAGCTCCACCGGGACAGAGCTCTACAATGAGCAGTTCTTC; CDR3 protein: CSSTGTELYNEQFF
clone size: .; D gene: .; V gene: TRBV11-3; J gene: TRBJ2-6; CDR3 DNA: TGTGCCAGCAGCTTAGAAGGGGCTGGGGCCAACGTCCTGACTTTC; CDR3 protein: CASSLEGAGANVLTF
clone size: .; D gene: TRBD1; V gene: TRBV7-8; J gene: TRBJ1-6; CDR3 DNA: TGTGCCAGCAGCTGGGACAGGGTCAATTCACCCCTCCACTTT; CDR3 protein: CASSWDRVNSPLHF
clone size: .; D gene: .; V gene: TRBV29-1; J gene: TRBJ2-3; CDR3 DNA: TGCAGCGTTGCGGGGTCAGATACGCAGTATTTT; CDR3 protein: CSVAGSDTQYF
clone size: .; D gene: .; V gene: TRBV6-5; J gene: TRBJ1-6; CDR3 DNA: TGTGCCAGCACCAGGGACGGTGATAATTCACCCCTCCACTTT; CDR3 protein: CASTRDGDNSPLHF
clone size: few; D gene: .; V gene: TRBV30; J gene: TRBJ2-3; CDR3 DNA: TGTGCCTGGAGTGGGCCCCCGGGACGTTCTATGGATACGCAGTATTTT; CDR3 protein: CAWSGPPGRSMDTQYF